The rows below give T cell receptor beta chains drawn from one sample of a study of blood T cell repertoires in COVID-19. The protocol was immunoSEQ multiplex PCR, while the TCRdb copy is restricted to in-frame clones and leaves out a portion. The sample lists about 480,000 clones, roughly 88% occurring once. Sequencing was performed on PBMCs or T cells enriched from blood (not recorded which). Source of these receptors: a woman aged 40 to 50 who had recovered from COVID-19. Each CDR3 is given with its conserved first and last residue. A D gene is named only where the DNA matches it firmly. The size of a clone is reported for some rows only, either as once, few or many, or as a class for expanded clones.

J,size,D,V,CDR3,DNA
TRBJ2-3,once,-,TRBV18,CASSPLQEVTDTQYF,TGTGCCAGCTCACCTCTTCAGGAGGTAACAGATACGCAGTATTTT
TRBJ1-5,-,-,TRBV27,CASSLSGGIQPQHF,TGTGCCAGCAGTTTATCGGGGGGGATTCAGCCCCAGCATTTT
TRBJ2-3,-,-,TRBV11-2,CASSSQGTDTQYF,TGTGCCAGCAGCTCCCAGGGGACAGATACGCAGTATTTT
TRBJ2-7,-,-,TRBV2,CASSTGRREQYF,TGTGCCAGCAGTACCGGGAGAAGGGAGCAGTACTTC
TRBJ2-1,-,-,TRBV10-3,CAISDRGIREQFF,TGTGCCATCAGTGACCGGGGGATCAGGGAGCAGTTCTTC
TRBJ2-3,-,-,TRBV6-2/TRBV6-3,CASSYLVADTDTQYF,TGTGCCAGCAGTTACTTGGTGGCAGACACAGATACGCAGTATTTT
TRBJ1-2,few,TRBD1,TRBV3-1/TRBV3-2,CASSVSGDSYGYTF,TGTGCCAGCAGCGTGTCCGGGGACAGCTATGGCTACACCTTC
TRBJ1-2,-,-,TRBV12-3/TRBV12-4,CASSLTVYGYTF,TGTGCCAGCAGTTTGACAGTCTATGGCTACACCTTC
TRBJ2-4,-,-,TRBV11-2,CASSLDRENIQYF,TGTGCCAGCAGCTTAGACCGCGAGAACATTCAGTACTTC
TRBJ2-3,-,TRBD2,TRBV4-3,CASSQSGLADGTQYF,TGCGCCAGCAGCCAATCGGGACTAGCGGACGGTACGCAGTATTTT
TRBJ2-7,once,-,TRBV4-1,CASSQVGDTLENEQYF,TGCGCCAGCAGCCAAGTGGGTGACACCCTCGAGAACGAGCAGTACTTC
TRBJ1-2,-,-,TRBV7-9,CASSLEMTGYGYTF,TGTGCCAGCAGCTTAGAAATGACAGGCTATGGCTACACCTTC
TRBJ2-1,-,TRBD2,TRBV11-3,CASSRSVVAGGTPNNEQFF,TGTGCCAGCAGCCGTTCGGTGGTAGCGGGTGGCACTCCTAACAATGAGCAGTTCTTC
TRBJ2-7,-,-,TRBV24-1,CATSEDRDNSYEQYF,TGTGCCACCAGTGAAGACCGGGACAACTCCTACGAGCAGTACTTC
TRBJ2-4,-,TRBD1,TRBV19,CASSIGGQPNIQYF,TGTGCCAGTAGTATAGGGGGACAGCCAAACATTCAGTACTTC
TRBJ1-1,-,TRBD1,TRBV2,CASRPDRDTEAFF,TGTGCCAGCAGGCCGGACAGGGACACTGAAGCTTTCTTT
TRBJ2-1,-,TRBD2,TRBV7-9,CASSAPGTSGISYNEQFF,TGTGCCAGCAGCGCCCCCGGGACTAGCGGGATCTCCTACAATGAGCAGTTCTTC
TRBJ2-2,once,-,TRBV13,CASSLSGFFNTGELFF,TGTGCCAGCAGCTTAAGCGGGTTTTTTAACACCGGGGAGCTGTTTTTT
TRBJ2-1,-,TRBD2,TRBV4-1,CASSQESGRNDNEQFF,TGCGCCAGCAGCCAAGAAAGCGGGAGGAACGACAATGAGCAGTTCTTC
TRBJ1-5,-,-,TRBV6-1,CASSEGWRRNQPQHF,TGTGCCAGCAGTGAAGGGTGGAGGCGCAATCAGCCCCAGCATTTT